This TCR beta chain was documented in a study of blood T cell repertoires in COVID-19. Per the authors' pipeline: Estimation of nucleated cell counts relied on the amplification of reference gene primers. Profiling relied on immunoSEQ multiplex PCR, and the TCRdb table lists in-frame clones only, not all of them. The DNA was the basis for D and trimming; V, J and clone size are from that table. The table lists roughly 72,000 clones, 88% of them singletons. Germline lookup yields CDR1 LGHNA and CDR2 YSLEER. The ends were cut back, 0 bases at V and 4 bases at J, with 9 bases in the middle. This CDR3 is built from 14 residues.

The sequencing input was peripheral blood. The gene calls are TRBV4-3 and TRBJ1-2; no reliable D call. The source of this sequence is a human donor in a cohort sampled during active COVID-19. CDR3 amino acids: CASSQEGGPYGYTF. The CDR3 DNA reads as TGCGCCAGCAGCCAAGAGGGAGGGCCCTATGGCTACACCTTC.